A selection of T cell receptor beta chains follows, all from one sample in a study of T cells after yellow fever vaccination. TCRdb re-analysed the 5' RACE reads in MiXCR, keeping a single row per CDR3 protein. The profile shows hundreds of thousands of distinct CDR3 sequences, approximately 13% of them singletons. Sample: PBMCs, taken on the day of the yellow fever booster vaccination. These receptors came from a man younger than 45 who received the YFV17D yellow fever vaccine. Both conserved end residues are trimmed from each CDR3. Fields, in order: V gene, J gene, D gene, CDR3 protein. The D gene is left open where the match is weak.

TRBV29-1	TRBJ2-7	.	SVEYGSGSYEQY
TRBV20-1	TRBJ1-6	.	SVSASSNSPLH
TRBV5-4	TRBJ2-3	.	ASSYLKGGLGDTQY
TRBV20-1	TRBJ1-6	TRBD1	SARRQDRGQSPLH
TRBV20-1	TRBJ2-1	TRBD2	SAGGLAGQEQF
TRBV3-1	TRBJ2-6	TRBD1	ASSPDGQACSGANVLT
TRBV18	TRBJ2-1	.	ASSRDIGEKQF
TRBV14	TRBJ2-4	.	ASSHLPGLQY
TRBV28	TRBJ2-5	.	AISLPWGTQY
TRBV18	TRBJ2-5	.	ASSPPMVQETQY
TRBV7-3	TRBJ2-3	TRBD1	ATSPTGVDTQY
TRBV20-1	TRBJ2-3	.	SASDGPDTQY
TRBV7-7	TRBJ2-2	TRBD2	ASSSTSGSTGELF
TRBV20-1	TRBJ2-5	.	SASRAEGQETQY
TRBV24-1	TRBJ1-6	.	ATSFRWGAIVSPLH
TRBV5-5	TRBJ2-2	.	ASSWQGLANTGELF
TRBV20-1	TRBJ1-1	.	SASQSGTGLNTEAF
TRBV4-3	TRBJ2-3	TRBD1	ASSQLTGDTQY